Listed below are T cell receptor beta chains from one sample, sequenced in a study of T cell responses to AZD1222 COVID-19 vaccine. Profiling relied on immunoSEQ multiplex PCR, and the TCRdb table lists in-frame clones only, not all of them. The sample yields more than 85,000 clones, 88% seen once. This sample comprised peripheral blood, obtained on day 0 of AZD1222 vaccination. The receptors originated from an adult in good health. The CDR3 runs from the conserved cysteine through the conserved F or W. A D gene is named only where the DNA matches it firmly. The listing skips clone size in some rows; elsewhere it reads once, few, many or a size class.

clone size: NA; J gene: TRBJ2-7; V gene: TRBV6-1; D gene: TRBD2; CDR3 protein: CASSDFRTRSSYEQYF; CDR3 DNA: TGTGCCAGCAGTGATTTCCGGACTAGGAGCTCCTACGAGCAGTACTTC
clone size: NA; J gene: TRBJ2-2; V gene: TRBV24-1; D gene: NA; CDR3 protein: CATSELDGFTGELFF; CDR3 DNA: TGTGCCACCAGTGAACTGGACGGATTCACCGGGGAGCTGTTTTTT
clone size: NA; J gene: TRBJ2-1; V gene: TRBV5-4; D gene: NA; CDR3 protein: CASSLGGGFGDNEQFF; CDR3 DNA: TGTGCCAGCAGCTTGGGTGGCGGGTTTGGGGACAATGAGCAGTTCTTC
clone size: once; J gene: TRBJ2-7; V gene: TRBV28; D gene: NA; CDR3 protein: CASSLSQAYEQYF; CDR3 DNA: TGTGCCAGCAGTTTATCACAGGCCTACGAGCAGTACTTC
clone size: NA; J gene: TRBJ2-1; V gene: TRBV5-4; D gene: NA; CDR3 protein: CASSSSSQSQFF; CDR3 DNA: TGTGCCAGCAGCTCGTCTTCGCAATCGCAGTTCTTC
clone size: NA; J gene: TRBJ2-3; V gene: TRBV25-1; D gene: NA; CDR3 protein: CASSVGLGGTQYF; CDR3 DNA: TGTGCCAGCAGTGTGGGACTGGGGGGTACGCAGTATTTT
clone size: NA; J gene: TRBJ2-7; V gene: TRBV4-2; D gene: NA; CDR3 protein: CASSQAPLSYEQYF; CDR3 DNA: TGTGCCAGCAGCCAAGCCCCATTATCCTACGAGCAGTACTTC
clone size: few; J gene: TRBJ1-6; V gene: TRBV30; D gene: TRBD1; CDR3 protein: CAWSVHRGNSPLHF; CDR3 DNA: TGTGCCTGGAGTGTACACAGGGGGAATTCACCCCTCCACTTT
clone size: NA; J gene: TRBJ1-5; V gene: TRBV19; D gene: NA; CDR3 protein: CASSIAGSNQPQHF; CDR3 DNA: TGTGCCAGTAGTATAGCGGGTAGCAATCAGCCCCAGCATTTT
clone size: NA; J gene: TRBJ2-1; V gene: TRBV2; D gene: NA; CDR3 protein: CASTIQGHEQFF; CDR3 DNA: TGTGCCAGCACCATACAGGGCCATGAGCAGTTCTTC
clone size: few; J gene: TRBJ2-1; V gene: TRBV28; D gene: NA; CDR3 protein: CASRAPGQGSYNEQFF; CDR3 DNA: TGTGCCAGCAGGGCTCCGGGGCAGGGGTCCTACAATGAGCAGTTCTTC
clone size: NA; J gene: TRBJ2-7; V gene: TRBV6-2/TRBV6-3; D gene: TRBD2; CDR3 protein: CASSYSSGETYEQYF; CDR3 DNA: TGTGCCAGCAGTTACTCTAGCGGGGAGACCTACGAGCAGTACTTC
clone size: NA; J gene: TRBJ1-5; V gene: TRBV3-1/TRBV3-2; D gene: NA; CDR3 protein: CASSQDDQPQHF; CDR3 DNA: TGTGCCAGCAGCCAAGATGATCAGCCCCAGCATTTT
clone size: few; J gene: TRBJ1-2; V gene: TRBV3-1/TRBV3-2; D gene: NA; CDR3 protein: CASSQEWGGTSSWGYTF; CDR3 DNA: TGTGCCAGCAGCCAAGAGTGGGGCGGGACCTCAAGTTGGGGCTACACCTTC
clone size: few; J gene: TRBJ1-5; V gene: TRBV4-1; D gene: TRBD1; CDR3 protein: CASSQGTALNQPQHF; CDR3 DNA: TGCGCCAGCAGCCAGGGGACAGCCTTAAATCAGCCCCAGCATTTT
clone size: NA; J gene: TRBJ1-1; V gene: TRBV5-1; D gene: NA; CDR3 protein: CASSRSLGGLTEAFF; CDR3 DNA: TGCGCCAGCAGCCGATCCTTAGGCGGGCTAACTGAAGCTTTCTTT
clone size: NA; J gene: TRBJ2-2; V gene: TRBV5-4; D gene: NA; CDR3 protein: CASSLRGYTGELFF; CDR3 DNA: TGTGCCAGCAGCTTAAGGGGATACACCGGGGAGCTGTTTTTT
clone size: NA; J gene: TRBJ1-2; V gene: TRBV12-3/TRBV12-4; D gene: NA; CDR3 protein: CASSPAEIGGYTF; CDR3 DNA: TGTGCCAGCAGTCCTGCCGAGATCGGGGGCTACACCTTC
clone size: NA; J gene: TRBJ2-7; V gene: TRBV19; D gene: NA; CDR3 protein: CASSIYGYGYEQYF; CDR3 DNA: TGTGCCAGTAGTATATATGGATACGGGTACGAGCAGTACTTC
clone size: NA; J gene: TRBJ2-5; V gene: TRBV5-1; D gene: TRBD2; CDR3 protein: CASSATSGRARETQYF; CDR3 DNA: TGCGCCAGCAGCGCCACTAGCGGGAGGGCCCGGGAGACCCAGTACTTC
clone size: NA; J gene: TRBJ1-1; V gene: TRBV7-2; D gene: TRBD1; CDR3 protein: CASSLVAGGKTEAFF; CDR3 DNA: TGTGCCAGCAGCTTAGTGGCAGGGGGCAAAACTGAAGCTTTCTTT
clone size: medium-sized; J gene: TRBJ1-2; V gene: TRBV19; D gene: TRBD1; CDR3 protein: CASSTTGGDGYTF; CDR3 DNA: TGTGCCAGTAGTACTACAGGGGGCGATGGCTACACCTTC
clone size: once; J gene: TRBJ2-1; V gene: TRBV28; D gene: TRBD1; CDR3 protein: CASSPGTGRSEQFF; CDR3 DNA: TGTGCCAGCAGTCCGGGGACAGGGCGGAGTGAGCAGTTCTTC
clone size: NA; J gene: TRBJ2-1; V gene: TRBV2; D gene: NA; CDR3 protein: CASRTGVEQFF; CDR3 DNA: TGTGCCAGCAGGACAGGCGTTGAGCAGTTCTTC
clone size: NA; J gene: TRBJ1-1; V gene: TRBV27; D gene: NA; CDR3 protein: CASSSKNTNTEAFF; CDR3 DNA: TGTGCCAGCAGTTCCAAAAACACGAACACTGAAGCTTTCTTT
clone size: NA; J gene: TRBJ2-3; V gene: TRBV9; D gene: NA; CDR3 protein: CASSVMGEADTQYF; CDR3 DNA: TGTGCCAGCAGCGTAATGGGGGAAGCAGATACGCAGTATTTT
clone size: NA; J gene: TRBJ1-4; V gene: TRBV2; D gene: NA; CDR3 protein: CASSDRAKGEKLFF; CDR3 DNA: TGTGCCAGCAGTGATAGGGCAAAGGGAGAAAAACTGTTTTTT
clone size: NA; J gene: TRBJ2-5; V gene: TRBV10-3; D gene: NA; CDR3 protein: CAISVRQETQYF; CDR3 DNA: TGTGCCATCAGTGTCAGACAAGAGACCCAGTACTTC
clone size: NA; J gene: TRBJ1-4; V gene: TRBV6-1; D gene: TRBD1; CDR3 protein: CASSDTGTGGNNEKLFF; CDR3 DNA: TGTGCCAGCAGTGATACTGGGACAGGGGGAAATAATGAAAAACTGTTTTTT
clone size: NA; J gene: TRBJ1-1; V gene: TRBV6-1; D gene: TRBD1; CDR3 protein: CASSGGTGEIYTEAFF; CDR3 DNA: TGTGCCAGCAGTGGCGGGACAGGGGAGATATACACTGAAGCTTTCTTT
clone size: NA; J gene: TRBJ1-1; V gene: TRBV6-2/TRBV6-3; D gene: TRBD1; CDR3 protein: CASSPRTGLRTEAFF; CDR3 DNA: TGTGCCAGCAGCCCCCGGACAGGGCTGAGAACTGAAGCTTTCTTT
clone size: NA; J gene: TRBJ2-1; V gene: TRBV9; D gene: TRBD2; CDR3 protein: CASNTGLAGVVEQFF; CDR3 DNA: TGTGCCAGCAACACGGGACTAGCGGGAGTGGTTGAGCAGTTCTTC
clone size: NA; J gene: TRBJ2-1; V gene: TRBV6-6; D gene: TRBD2; CDR3 protein: CASSYVTGGRDEQFF; CDR3 DNA: TGTGCCAGCAGTTATGTGACGGGAGGGAGGGATGAGCAGTTCTTC
clone size: NA; J gene: TRBJ1-2; V gene: TRBV19; D gene: NA; CDR3 protein: CASSIRGSDGYTF; CDR3 DNA: TGTGCCAGTAGTATAAGGGGTTCGGATGGCTACACCTTC
clone size: NA; J gene: TRBJ1-5; V gene: TRBV5-6; D gene: NA; CDR3 protein: CASSFQRQPQHF; CDR3 DNA: TGTGCCAGCAGCTTCCAGCGCCAGCCCCAGCATTTT